This TCR beta chain was documented in a study of monozygotic twins with cystic fibrosis. Study summary: With approximately 15 PCR cycles, barcoded libraries came from three micrograms of fragmented DNA. The study's findings and limits: In this small cohort, shared CDR3 numbers showed no association with age, concordance or disease severity. Median Simpson clonality of 0.0095 suggested naive T cells predominated. V usage most resembled the co-twin in 13 of 16 pairs.

As concerns this clone: Its antigen is still unknown.

Produced via immunoSEQ multiplex PCR; TCRdb's table is partial and in-frame only. The sample consists of 11,000 to 15,000 clones, roughly 81% of them appearing once. Input material: blood. The receptor comes from a boy aged 10-17 years with cystic fibrosis.

The chain's CDR3 is CASRADSNSNQPQHF. CDR3 coding DNA: TGTGCCAGCAGGGCGGACTCAAATAGCAATCAGCCCCAGCATTTT. J is TRBJ1-5 and V is TRBV6-1; D is ambiguous. Germline V lookup: CDR1 MNHNS, CDR2 SASEGT. Trimming took off 6 bases at V and 0 bases at J, with 12 bases between the two ends. The CDR3 length is 15 residues.